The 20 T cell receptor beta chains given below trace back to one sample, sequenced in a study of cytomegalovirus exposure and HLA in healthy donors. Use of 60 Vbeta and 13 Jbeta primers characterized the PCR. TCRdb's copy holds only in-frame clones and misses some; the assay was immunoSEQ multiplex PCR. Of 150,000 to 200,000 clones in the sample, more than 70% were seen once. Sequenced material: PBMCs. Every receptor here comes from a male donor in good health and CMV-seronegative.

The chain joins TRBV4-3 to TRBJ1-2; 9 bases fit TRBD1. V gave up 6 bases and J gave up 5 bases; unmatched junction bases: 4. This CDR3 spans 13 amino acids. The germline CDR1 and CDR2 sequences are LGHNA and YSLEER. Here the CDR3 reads CASSDGQGYGYTF. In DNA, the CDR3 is TGCGCCAGCAGTGACGGACAGGGGTATGGCTACACCTTC.

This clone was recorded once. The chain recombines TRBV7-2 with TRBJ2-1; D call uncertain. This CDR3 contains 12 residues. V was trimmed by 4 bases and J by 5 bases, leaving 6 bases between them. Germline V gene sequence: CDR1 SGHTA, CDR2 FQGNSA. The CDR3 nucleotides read TGTGCCAGCAGCTACTTGGACAATGAGCAGTTCTTC. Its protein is CASSYLDNEQFF.

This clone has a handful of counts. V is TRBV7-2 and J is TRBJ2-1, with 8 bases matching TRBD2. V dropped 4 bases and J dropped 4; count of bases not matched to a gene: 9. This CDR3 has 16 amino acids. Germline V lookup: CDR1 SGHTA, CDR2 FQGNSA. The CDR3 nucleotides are TGTGCCAGCAGCTATAACCACGGGACTAGGTACAATGAGCAGTTCTTC. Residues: CASSYNHGTRYNEQFF.

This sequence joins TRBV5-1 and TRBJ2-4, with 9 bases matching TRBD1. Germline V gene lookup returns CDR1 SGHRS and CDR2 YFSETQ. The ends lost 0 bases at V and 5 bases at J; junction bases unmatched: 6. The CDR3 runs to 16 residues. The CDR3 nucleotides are TGCGCCAGCAGCTTGGGGGGACAGGGTCCCCAAAACATTCAGTACTTC. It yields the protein CASSLGGQGPQNIQYF.

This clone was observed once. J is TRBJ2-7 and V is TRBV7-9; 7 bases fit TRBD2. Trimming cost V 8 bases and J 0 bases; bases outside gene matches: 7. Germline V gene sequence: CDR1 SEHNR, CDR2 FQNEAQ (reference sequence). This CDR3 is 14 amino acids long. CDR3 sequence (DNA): TGTGCCAGCCCCGAGGGAGGGAGCTCCTACGAGCAGTACTTC. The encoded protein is CASPEGGSSYEQYF. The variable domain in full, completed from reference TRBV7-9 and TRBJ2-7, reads DTGVSQNPRHKITKRGQNVTFRCDPISEHNRLYWYRQTLGQGPEFLTYFQNEAQLEKSRLLSDRFSAERPKGSFSTLEIQRTEQGDSAMYLCASPEGGSSYEQYFGPGTRLTVT.

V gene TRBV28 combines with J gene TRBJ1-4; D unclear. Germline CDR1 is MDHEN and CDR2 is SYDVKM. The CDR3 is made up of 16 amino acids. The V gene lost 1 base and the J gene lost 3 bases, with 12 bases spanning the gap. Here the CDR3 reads CASSLSLGRSNEKLFF. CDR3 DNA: TGTGCCAGCAGTTTATCATTGGGGAGGTCTAATGAAAAACTGTTTTTT.

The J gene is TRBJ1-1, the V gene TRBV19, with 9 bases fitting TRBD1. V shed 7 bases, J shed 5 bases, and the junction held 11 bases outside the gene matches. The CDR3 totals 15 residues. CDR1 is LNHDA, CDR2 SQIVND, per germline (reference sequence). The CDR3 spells CASMGYGTGSTEAFF. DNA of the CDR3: TGTGCCAGTATGGGATACGGGACAGGGTCGACTGAAGCTTTCTTT. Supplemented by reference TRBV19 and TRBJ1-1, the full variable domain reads DGGITQSPKYLFRKEGQNVTLSCEQNLNHDAMYWYRQDPGQGLRLIYYSQIVNDFQKGDIAEGYSVSREKKESFPLTVTSAQKNPTAFYLCASMGYGTGSTEAFFGQGTRLTVV.

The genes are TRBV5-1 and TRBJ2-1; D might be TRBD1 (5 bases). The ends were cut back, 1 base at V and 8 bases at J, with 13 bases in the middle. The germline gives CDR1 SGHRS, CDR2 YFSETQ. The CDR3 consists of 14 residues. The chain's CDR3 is CASSLSYKGYEQFF. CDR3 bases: TGCGCCAGCAGCTTGTCCTACAAGGGGTATGAGCAGTTCTTC.

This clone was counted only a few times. The CDR3 here is CAWSGTGDGYTF. CDR3 bases: TGTGCCTGGTCCGGGACAGGGGACGGCTACACCTTC. The chain joins TRBV30 to TRBJ1-2; 10 bases line up with TRBD1. Germline CDR1 reads GTSNPN; CDR2 reads SVGIG (reference sequence). The length of the CDR3 is 12 residues. With 5 bases clipped from V and 8 bases from J, the junction kept 5 bases outside the gene matches.

CDR3 nucleotides: TGTGCCAGCAGTCCCGAGAGGGCCCCACCTCGCAATCAGCCCCAGCATTTT. Translated: CASSPERAPPRNQPQHF. The chain recombines TRBV27 with TRBJ1-5, with D unresolved. V was shortened by 5 bases and J by 2 bases, with 19 bases between the two germline ends. Germline V gene data show CDR1 as MNHEY and CDR2 as SMNVEV (reference sequence). The CDR3 is 17 amino acids.

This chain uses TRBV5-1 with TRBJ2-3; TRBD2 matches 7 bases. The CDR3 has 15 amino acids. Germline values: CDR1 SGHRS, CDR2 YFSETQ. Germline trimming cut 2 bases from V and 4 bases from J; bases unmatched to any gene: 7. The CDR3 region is CASSFSGTLSDTQYF. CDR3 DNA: TGCGCCAGCAGCTTCAGCGGGACGCTGTCAGATACGCAGTATTTT.

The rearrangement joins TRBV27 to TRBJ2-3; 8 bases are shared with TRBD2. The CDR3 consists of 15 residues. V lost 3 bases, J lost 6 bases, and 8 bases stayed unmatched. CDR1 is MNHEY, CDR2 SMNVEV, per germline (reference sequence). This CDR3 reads CASSFWLAGRDTQYF. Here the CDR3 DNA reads TGTGCCAGCAGTTTTTGGCTAGCGGGTAGGGATACGCAGTATTTT.

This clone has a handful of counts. The DNA of the CDR3 is TGTGCCAGTAGTCCGGACCCAGGGGTGAGAAATTCACCCCTCCACTTT. Its protein is CASSPDPGVRNSPLHF. The rearrangement joins TRBV19 to TRBJ1-6; maybe TRBD1 (6 bases). This CDR3 comprises 16 residues. The germline V and J ends were trimmed by 5 bases and 7 bases, with 18 bases remaining between them. Germline V gene sequence: CDR1 LNHDA, CDR2 SQIVND (reference sequence).

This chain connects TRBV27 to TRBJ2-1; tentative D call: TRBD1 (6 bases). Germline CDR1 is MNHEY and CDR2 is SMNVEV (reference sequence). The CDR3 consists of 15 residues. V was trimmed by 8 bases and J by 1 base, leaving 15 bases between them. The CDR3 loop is CASRQVRQSYNEQFF. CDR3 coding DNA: TGTGCCAGCCGACAGGTTCGGCAGTCCTACAATGAGCAGTTCTTC.

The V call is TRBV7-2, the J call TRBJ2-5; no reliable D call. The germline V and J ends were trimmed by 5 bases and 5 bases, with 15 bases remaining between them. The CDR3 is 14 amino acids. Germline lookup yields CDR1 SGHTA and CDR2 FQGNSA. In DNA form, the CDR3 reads TGTGCCAGCAGCCCGCACAGTTTATCGGAGACCCAGTACTTC. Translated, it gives CASSPHSLSETQYF. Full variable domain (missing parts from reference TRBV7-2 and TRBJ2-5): GAGVSQSPSNKVTEKGKDVELRCDPISGHTALYWYRQSLGQGLEFLIYFQGNSAPDKSGLPSDRFSAERTGGSVSTLTIQRTQQEDSAVYLCASSPHSLSETQYFGPGTRLLVL.

As DNA, the CDR3 is TGTGCCAGCAGTGAGCAGGGAGGGGGGGTCTACGAGCAGTACTTC. Its protein product is CASSEQGGGVYEQYF. The V and J genes are TRBV6-1 and TRBJ2-7; D perhaps matches TRBD2 (7 bases). Trimming stripped 3 bases from V and 3 bases from J, with 15 bases between. Germline V CDR1 and CDR2: MNHNS, SASEGT. The CDR3 contains 15 residues.

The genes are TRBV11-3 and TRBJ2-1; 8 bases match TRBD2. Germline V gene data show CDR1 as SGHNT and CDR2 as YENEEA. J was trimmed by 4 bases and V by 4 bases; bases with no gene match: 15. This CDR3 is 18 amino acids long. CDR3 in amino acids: CASSSSHLLAGPYNEQFF. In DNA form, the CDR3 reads TGTGCCAGCAGCTCCTCCCATCTCCTAGCGGGCCCATACAATGAGCAGTTCTTC.

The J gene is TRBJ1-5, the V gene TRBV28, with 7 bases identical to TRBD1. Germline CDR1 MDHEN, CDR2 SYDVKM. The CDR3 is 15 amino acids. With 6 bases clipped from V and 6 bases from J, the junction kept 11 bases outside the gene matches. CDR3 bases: TGTGCCAGCAGCCCCAACAGGGGTTGGGGTCAGCCCCAGCATTTT. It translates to CASSPNRGWGQPQHF.

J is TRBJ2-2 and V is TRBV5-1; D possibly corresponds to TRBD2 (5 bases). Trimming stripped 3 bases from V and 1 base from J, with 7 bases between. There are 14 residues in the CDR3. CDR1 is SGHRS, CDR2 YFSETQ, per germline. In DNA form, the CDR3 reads TGCGCCAGCAGCTCGGGGAGGAACACCGGGGAGCTGTTTTTT. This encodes CASSSGRNTGELFF.

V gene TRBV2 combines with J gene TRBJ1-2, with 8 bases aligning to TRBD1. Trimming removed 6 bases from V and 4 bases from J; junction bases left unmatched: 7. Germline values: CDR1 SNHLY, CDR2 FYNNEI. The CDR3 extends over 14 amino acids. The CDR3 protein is CASSAGQGTYGYTF. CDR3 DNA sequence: TGTGCCAGCAGCGCCGGACAGGGAACCTATGGCTACACCTTC.